This entry concerns a single T cell receptor (beta chain). The data were obtained in a study of CD8 T cells in Susac syndrome. The authors reverse transcribed about 0.5 to 1 ug RNA with random hexamers. MiXCR, run by TCRdb on the immunoSEQ multiplex PCR reads, gives a single entry per CDR3 protein. The sample records 150,000 to 200,000 distinct CDR3 sequences, under 95% being singletons. The CDR3 totals 13 residues. Between the trimmed V and J ends, which lost 3 bases and 8 bases, there was a span of 14 bases. The germline V gene has CDR1 DFQATT and CDR2 SNEGSKA (reference sequence). This rearrangement joins TRBV20-1 to TRBJ1-5; D uncertain. This TCR was recovered from a human donor with multiple sclerosis. The sequenced sample consisted of CD4+ T cells from PBMCs. The CDR3 DNA sequence: TGCAGTGCTAGGGGAGGAGAATTGAAGCCCCAGCATTTT. Translated, it gives CSARGGELKPQHF.